The 17 T cell receptor beta chains below were found in one sample sequenced in a study of blood T cells in healthy people across ages. A second PCR, run for about 6 to 11 cycles, used a sample-barcoded 5' primer plus a J-beta primer mix. TCRdb called the 5' RACE reads again in MiXCR, with one record for every CDR3 protein. The data contain fewer than 1.5 million distinct CDR3 sequences, 35% to 45% of them singletons. Sequences were obtained from blood. The receptor set was obtained from a woman between 18 and 29 years old in good health.

V and J are TRBV28 and TRBJ1-1, with 8 nucleotides matching TRBD1. The germline V gene has CDR1 MDHEN and CDR2 SYDVKM. The CDR3 loop spans 16 amino acids. V shed 7 bases and J 5 bases; nucleotides not matched to a gene: 15. The CDR3 DNA reads TGTGCCAGCATCGATTCGACAGGGGCTCGGGGGACTGAAGCTTTCTTT. It yields the protein CASIDSTGARGTEAFF.

This clonotype was seen only a few times. This chain connects TRBV7-2 to TRBJ1-5; D is undetermined. Trimming cost V 1 base and J 7 bases, with 17 bases left between them. The germline gives CDR1 SGHTA, CDR2 FQGNSA. There are 16 residues in the CDR3. CDR3 DNA sequence: TGTGCCAGCAGCTTAGAGTGGGCACCCTTAGGGCAGCCCCAGCATTTT. Its protein product is CASSLEWAPLGQPQHF.

This sequence joins TRBV2 and TRBJ1-2; no clear D gene. V dropped 3 bases and J dropped 8 bases, with 10 bases sitting between them. This CDR3 has 12 residues. In germline, CDR1 is SNHLY, CDR2 FYNNEI. The CDR3 is CASSEEVGGYTF. As DNA, the CDR3 is TGTGCCAGCAGTGAGGAAGTGGGGGGCTACACCTTC.

A few counts support this clonotype. The rearrangement joins TRBV15 to TRBJ1-2; unclear D gene. The V end was cut by 1 base, the J end by 6 bases, with 12 bases between. CDR3 length: 14 residues. In germline, CDR1 is LNHNV, CDR2 YYDKDF (reference sequence). The CDR3 loop reads CATSRVGVPDGYTF. DNA of the CDR3: TGTGCCACCAGCAGAGTCGGTGTACCGGATGGCTACACCTTC.

The chain has TRBV20-1 and TRBJ2-2, with D uncertain. This CDR3 has 12 residues. V was pared by 2 bases and J by 7 bases, with 8 bases between. Germline assignment: CDR1 DFQATT and CDR2 SNEGSKA (reference sequence). The CDR3 coding sequence is TGCAGTGCTAGAACGTCGTTCGGGGAGCTGTTTTTT. Protein sequence: CSARTSFGELFF.

V is TRBV6-1 and J is TRBJ1-1; D gene ambiguous. CDR3 size: 14 residues. The V and J ends lost 3 bases and 7 bases respectively, with 15 bases between them. Per the germline V gene, CDR1 is MNHNS and CDR2 is SASEGT. The CDR3 coding sequence is TGTGCCAGCAGTGAGGTGGGGAAGAGTGGTGAAGCTTTCTTT. Protein sequence: CASSEVGKSGEAFF.

This clonotype was counted only a few times. The chain has TRBV12-3 or TRBV12-4 and TRBJ2-7; perhaps TRBD2 as D (5 bases). CDR3 length: 14 residues. V was trimmed by 3 bases and J by 9 bases, leaving 18 bases between them. CDR3 sequence: CASSLVEDPDGQYF. The CDR3, as DNA: TGTGCCAGCAGTTTGGTGGAGGACCCGGACGGGCAGTACTTC.

The rearrangement joins TRBV5-1 to TRBJ1-6; 9 bases are shared with TRBD1. Per germline, CDR1 SGHRS and CDR2 YFSETQ. The CDR3 loop spans 17 amino acids. V dropped 3 bases and J dropped 7; count of bases not matched to a gene: 11. In nucleotides, the CDR3 is TGCGCCAGCAGCTACTCCGCGGGACAGGGACAGAATTCACCCCTCCACTTT. Translation gives CASSYSAGQGQNSPLHF.

This clonotype was seen a few times. This chain uses TRBV5-1 with TRBJ2-7, with D possibly being TRBD1 (6 bases). The CDR3 contains 16 residues. The V end was cut by 4 bases, the J end by 0 bases, with 17 bases between. Germline CDR1 and CDR2: SGHRS and YFSETQ. The CDR3 DNA reads TGCGCCAGCAGCACCGGGACACCCGGACGCTCCTACGAGCAGTACTTC. Its protein is CASSTGTPGRSYEQYF. The full variable domain, in which reference TRBV5-1 and TRBJ2-7 provide the parts outside the CDR3, is KAGVTQTPRYLIKTRGQQVTLSCSPISGHRSVSWYQQTPGQGLQFLFEYFSETQRNKGNFPGRFSGRQFSNSRSEMNVSTLELGDSALYLCASSTGTPGRSYEQYFGPGTRLTVT.

This chain uses TRBV6-6 with TRBJ2-7, with 8 positions matching TRBD1. The CDR3 is 15 amino acids. Germline trimming cut 6 bases from V and 2 bases from J; bases unmatched to any gene: 9. Germline loops: CDR1 MNHNY, CDR2 SVGAGI (reference sequence). The CDR3 nucleotides are TGTGCCAGCAGGGAGTTTGCACAGGGGGCCTACGAGCAGTACTTC. It codes for CASREFAQGAYEQYF.

This clonotype was seen a handful of times. The V and J genes are TRBV20-1 and TRBJ2-3, with D tentatively TRBD1 (5 bases). V lost 6 bases and J 10 bases, leaving 17 bases between the germline ends. The V gene's germline CDR1 is DFQATT and CDR2 SNEGSKA (reference sequence). The CDR3 consists of 12 residues. The CDR3 reads CSAAPGLEAQYF. The CDR3 region has the DNA TGCAGTGCCGCTCCAGGGCTAGAGGCGCAGTATTTT.

This clonotype was seen more than once but under ten times. V and J are TRBV7-9 and TRBJ2-7; the D is unclear. Germline V lookup: CDR1 SEHNR, CDR2 FQNEAQ (reference sequence). The CDR3 is made up of 14 amino acids. V lost 0 bases, J lost 6 bases, and 12 bases lay in between. The CDR3 DNA is TGTGCCAGCAGCTTAGCTCTGGGTGACGGCGAGCAGTACTTC. It is translated as CASSLALGDGEQYF.

This rearrangement joins TRBV5-1 to TRBJ2-7; possibly TRBD2 for D (5 bases). The V and J ends lost 6 bases and 4 bases respectively, with 17 bases between them. The germline gives CDR1 SGHRS, CDR2 YFSETQ. The CDR3 consists of 14 residues. Written as DNA, the CDR3 is TGCGCCAGCACTAAAGCGGATCCTTTGTACGAGCAGTACTTC. Its protein product is CASTKADPLYEQYF.

This clonotype was found a few times. V and J are TRBV5-1 and TRBJ2-7; 7 bases align to TRBD1. Germline values: CDR1 SGHRS, CDR2 YFSETQ. This CDR3 contains 15 residues. With 0 bases clipped from V and 4 bases from J, the junction kept 7 bases outside the gene matches. CDR3 DNA sequence: TGCGCCAGCAGCTTGGCCGTGGGACAGCAATACGAGCAGTACTTC. This encodes CASSLAVGQQYEQYF.

In DNA, the CDR3 is TGTGCCAGCAGCTCCCGGACAGGGAAGTGGTACGAGCAGTACTTC. This gives the protein CASSSRTGKWYEQYF. V gene TRBV7-9 combines with J gene TRBJ2-7; 8 nucleotides agree with TRBD1. Germline V gene data show CDR1 as SEHNR and CDR2 as FQNEAQ (reference sequence). Trimming took 4 bases from V and 4 from J; bases not matched to a gene: 9. The CDR3 consists of 15 residues.

This chain links TRBV18 with TRBJ2-5; D unresolved. The CDR3 contains 15 residues. CDR1 KGHSH and CDR2 LQKENI come from the germline V gene. The V end was cut by 3 bases, the J end by 5 bases, with 16 bases between. In DNA, the CDR3 is TGTGCCAGCTCACCCCCTTCCGGTGGTCTGGAGACCCAGTACTTC. Translation gives CASSPPSGGLETQYF.

This clonotype was detected a few times. The chain combines TRBV12-3 or TRBV12-4 with TRBJ2-7; possibly TRBD2 for D (6 bases). The CDR3 length is 14 residues. Between the trimmed V and J ends, which lost 5 bases and 3 bases, there was a span of 14 bases. The CDR3 sequence is CASSLGAGIYEQYF. The CDR3 DNA sequence: TGTGCCAGCAGTCTCGGGGCGGGGATCTACGAGCAGTACTTC.